This TCR beta chain was sequenced for a study of T cells in Graves' hyperthyroidism and ophthalmopathy. Amplification of TCR beta CDR3 regions used RNA as the template. The study used the HTBI primer set for a first-round RT-PCR of the TCR CDR3. From the multiplex PCR reads, TCRdb called clonotypes with MiXCR, one entry per CDR3 protein. This sample has about 640,000 distinct CDR3 sequences, with approximately 42% found just once. Patients having uncontrolled infection, another autoimmune disease, pregnancy or lactation were not included. For the diagnoses, clinical symptoms, serum thyroxine and TRAb, thyroid ultrasound and orbital computed tomography were used. Study findings and constraints: By a 13 V-J model, ophthalmopathy was set apart from stable hyperthyroidism.

Remarks on this clonotype: Its antigen is currently unknown.

The germline CDR1 and CDR2 sequences are SEHNR and FQNEAQ (reference sequence). The CDR3 is 16 amino acids. The V gene lost 1 base and the J gene lost 8 bases, with 17 bases spanning the gap. Input material: peripheral blood or thyroid tissue (not recorded which). V is TRBV7-9 and J is TRBJ1-4; TRBD1 is a possible D gene (6 bases). This TCR was sampled from an adult man with Graves' disease, either hyperthyroidism or ophthalmopathy (not recorded which). CDR3 residues: CASSLVDSSGKEKLFF. The DNA of the CDR3 is TGTGCCAGCAGCTTAGTGGACAGCTCTGGAAAGGAAAAACTGTTTTTT.